The clone carrying this TCR beta chain was counted a single time. Its antigen is undetermined. The data were obtained in a study of T cell responses to AZD1222 COVID-19 vaccine. Here immunoSEQ multiplex PCR was the method, and the copy in TCRdb shows in-frame clones only, minus some. Among more than 85,000 clones listed, approximately 84% were seen once. General study points: Sampling that yielded the repertoires occurred only after the peak T cell response. Mostly white British, mostly female donors; authors suggested clonal diversity may be underestimated.

The source is an adult who received the AZD1222 COVID-19 vaccine. Sequenced material: peripheral blood, taken 28 days after the second AZD1222 dose.

Here the CDR3 DNA reads TGTGCCAGTAGTAGGACAGCCAGTAATGAAAAACTGTTTTTT. This translates into CASSRTASNEKLFF. The V and J genes are TRBV19 and TRBJ1-4, with a possible D match to TRBD1 (6 bases). Germline values: CDR1 LNHDA, CDR2 SQIVND (reference sequence). The length of the CDR3 is 14 residues. With 4 bases removed from V and 4 bases from J, the gap between germline ends came to 10 bases.